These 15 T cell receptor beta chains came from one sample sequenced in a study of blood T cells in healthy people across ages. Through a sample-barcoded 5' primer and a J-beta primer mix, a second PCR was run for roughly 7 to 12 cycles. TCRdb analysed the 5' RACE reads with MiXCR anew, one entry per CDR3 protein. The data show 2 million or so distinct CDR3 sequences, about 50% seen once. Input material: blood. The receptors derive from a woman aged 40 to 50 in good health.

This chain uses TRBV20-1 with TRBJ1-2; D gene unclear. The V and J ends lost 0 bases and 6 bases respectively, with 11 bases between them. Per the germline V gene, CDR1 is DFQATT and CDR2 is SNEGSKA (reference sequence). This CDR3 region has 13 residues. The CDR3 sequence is CSAREQLKHGYTF. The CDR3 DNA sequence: TGCAGTGCTAGAGAACAGCTAAAGCATGGCTACACCTTC.

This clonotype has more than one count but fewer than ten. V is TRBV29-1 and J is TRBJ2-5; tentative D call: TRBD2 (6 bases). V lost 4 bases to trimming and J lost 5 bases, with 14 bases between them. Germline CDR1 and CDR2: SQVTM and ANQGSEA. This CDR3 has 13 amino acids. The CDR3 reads CSVVYGGTETQYF. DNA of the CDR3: TGCAGCGTTGTCTACGGGGGAACGGAGACCCAGTACTTC.

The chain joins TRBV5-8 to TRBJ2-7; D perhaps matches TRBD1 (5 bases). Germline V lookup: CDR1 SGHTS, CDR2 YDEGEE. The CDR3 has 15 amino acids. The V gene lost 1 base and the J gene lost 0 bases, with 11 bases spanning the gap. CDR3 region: CASSLSTVSSYEQYF. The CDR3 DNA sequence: TGTGCCAGCAGCTTGTCGACAGTAAGCTCCTACGAGCAGTACTTC. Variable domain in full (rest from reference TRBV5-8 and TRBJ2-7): EAGVTQSPTHLIKTRGQQATLRCSPISGHTSVYWYQQALGLGLQFLLWYDEGEERNRGNFPPRFSGRQFPNYSSELNVNALELEDSALYLCASSLSTVSSYEQYFGPGTRLTVT.

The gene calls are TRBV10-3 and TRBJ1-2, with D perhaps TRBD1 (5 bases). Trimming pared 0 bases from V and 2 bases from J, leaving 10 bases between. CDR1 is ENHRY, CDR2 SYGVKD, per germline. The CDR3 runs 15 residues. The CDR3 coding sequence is TGTGCCATCAGTGAGTCGTTCAGGGAGAACTATGGCTACACCTTC. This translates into CAISESFRENYGYTF.

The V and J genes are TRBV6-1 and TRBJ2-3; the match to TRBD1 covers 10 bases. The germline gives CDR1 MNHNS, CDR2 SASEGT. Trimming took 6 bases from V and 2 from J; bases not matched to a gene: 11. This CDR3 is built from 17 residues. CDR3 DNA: TGTGCCAGCAGGGGACAGGGGCCGCGGATTTACACAGATACGCAGTATTTT. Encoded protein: CASRGQGPRIYTDTQYF.

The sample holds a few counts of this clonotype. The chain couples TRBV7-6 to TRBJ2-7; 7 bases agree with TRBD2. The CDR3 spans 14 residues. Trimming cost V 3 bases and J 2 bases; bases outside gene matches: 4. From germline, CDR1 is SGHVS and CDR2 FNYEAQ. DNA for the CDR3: TGTGCCAGCAGCTTGGGGGGGAACCCCTACGAGCAGTACTTC. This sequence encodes CASSLGGNPYEQYF.

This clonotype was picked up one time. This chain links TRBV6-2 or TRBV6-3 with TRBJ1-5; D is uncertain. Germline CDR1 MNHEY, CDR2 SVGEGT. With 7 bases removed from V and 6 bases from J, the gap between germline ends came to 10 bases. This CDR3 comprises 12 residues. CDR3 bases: TGTGCCAGCAACGGCCTAGGTCAGCCCCAGCATTTT. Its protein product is CASNGLGQPQHF.

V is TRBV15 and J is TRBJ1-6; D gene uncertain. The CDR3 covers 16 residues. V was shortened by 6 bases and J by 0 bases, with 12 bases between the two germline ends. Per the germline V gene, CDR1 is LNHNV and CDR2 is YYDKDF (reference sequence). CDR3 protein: CATSQVRGSYNSPLHF. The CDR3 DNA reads TGTGCCACCAGTCAGGTACGGGGCTCCTATAATTCACCCCTCCACTTT. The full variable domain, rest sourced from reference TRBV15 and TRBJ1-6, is DAMVIQNPRYQVTQFGKPVTLSCSQTLNHNVMYWYQQKSSQAPKLLFHYYDKDFNNEADTPDNFQSRRPNTSFCFLDIRSPGLGDTAMYLCATSQVRGSYNSPLHFGNGTRLTVT.

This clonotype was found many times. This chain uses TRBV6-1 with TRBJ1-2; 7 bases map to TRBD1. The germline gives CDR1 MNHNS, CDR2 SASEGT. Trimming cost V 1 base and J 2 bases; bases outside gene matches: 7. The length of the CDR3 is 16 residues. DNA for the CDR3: TGTGCCAGCAGTGAAGTGGAGGGGGCCGGGAACTATGGCTACACCTTC. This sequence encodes CASSEVEGAGNYGYTF.

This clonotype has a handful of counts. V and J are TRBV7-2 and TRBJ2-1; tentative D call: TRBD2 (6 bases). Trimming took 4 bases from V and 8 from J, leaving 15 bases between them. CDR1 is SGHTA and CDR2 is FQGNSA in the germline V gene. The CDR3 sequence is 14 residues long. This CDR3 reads CASSSGVLVHEQFF. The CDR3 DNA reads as TGTGCCAGCAGCTCGGGGGTACTAGTCCATGAGCAGTTCTTC.

This CDR3 reads CASSLVDSAEQFF. The CDR3 nucleotides are TGCGCCAGCAGCTTGGTGGACAGTGCAGAGCAGTTCTTC. This chain links TRBV5-1 with TRBJ2-1; TRBD1 might be the D (6 bases). V lost 0 bases, J lost 10 bases, and 11 bases lay in between. The CDR3 is 13 residues long. In germline, CDR1 is SGHRS, CDR2 YFSETQ.

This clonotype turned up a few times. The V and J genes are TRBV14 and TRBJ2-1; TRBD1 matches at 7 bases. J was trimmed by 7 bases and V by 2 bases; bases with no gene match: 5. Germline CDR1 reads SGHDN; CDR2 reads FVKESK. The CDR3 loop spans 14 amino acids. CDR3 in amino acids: CASSQWQGENEQFF. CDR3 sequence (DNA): TGTGCCAGCAGCCAATGGCAGGGGGAAAATGAGCAGTTCTTC.

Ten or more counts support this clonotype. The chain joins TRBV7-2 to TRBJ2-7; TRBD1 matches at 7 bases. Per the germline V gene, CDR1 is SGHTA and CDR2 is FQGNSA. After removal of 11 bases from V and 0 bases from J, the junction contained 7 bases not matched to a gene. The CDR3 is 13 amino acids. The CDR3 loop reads CASRGGGSYEQYF. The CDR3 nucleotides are TGTGCCTCCCGAGGGGGCGGCTCCTACGAGCAGTACTTC.

CDR3 region: CASSRGAGNTQYF. The DNA for the CDR3 is TGTGCCAGCTCCCGGGGGGCCGGAAATACGCAGTATTTT. The rearrangement uses TRBV25-1 and TRBJ2-3, with a weak D call TRBD2 (7 bases). The CDR3 extends over 13 amino acids. Germline V CDR1 and CDR2: MGHDK, SYGVNS. Trimming cost V 8 bases and J 7 bases, with 16 bases left between them.

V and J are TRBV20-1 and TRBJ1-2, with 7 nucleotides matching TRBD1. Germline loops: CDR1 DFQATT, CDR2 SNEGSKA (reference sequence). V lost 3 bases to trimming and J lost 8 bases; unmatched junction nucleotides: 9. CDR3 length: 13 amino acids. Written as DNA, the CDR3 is TGCAGTGCTAGTTCCCCAGGGGGTGAAGGCTACACCTTC. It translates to CSASSPGGEGYTF.